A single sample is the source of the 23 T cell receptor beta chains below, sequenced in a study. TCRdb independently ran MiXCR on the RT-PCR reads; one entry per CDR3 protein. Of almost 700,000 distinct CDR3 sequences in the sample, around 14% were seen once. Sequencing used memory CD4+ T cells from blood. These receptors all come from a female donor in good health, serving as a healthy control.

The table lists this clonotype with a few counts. For the CDR3, the DNA is TGTGCCAGCAGAATCGCTACAGGAGCCTACTCTGGGGCCAACGTCCTGACTTTC. Translating it yields CASRIATGAYSGANVLTF. The chain couples TRBV7-2 to TRBJ2-6; tentative D call: TRBD1 (5 bases). The germline V gene encodes CDR1 SGHTA and CDR2 FQGNSA. CDR3 length: 18 amino acids. Trimming removed 6 bases from V and 0 bases from J, with 18 bases in between.

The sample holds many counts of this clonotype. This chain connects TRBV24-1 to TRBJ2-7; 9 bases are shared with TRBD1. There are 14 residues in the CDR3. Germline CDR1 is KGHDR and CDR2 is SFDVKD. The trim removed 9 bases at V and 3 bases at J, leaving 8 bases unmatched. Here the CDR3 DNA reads TGTGCCACCGCACCGGGACAGGGTAGCTACGAGCAGTACTTC. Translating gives CATAPGQGSYEQYF.

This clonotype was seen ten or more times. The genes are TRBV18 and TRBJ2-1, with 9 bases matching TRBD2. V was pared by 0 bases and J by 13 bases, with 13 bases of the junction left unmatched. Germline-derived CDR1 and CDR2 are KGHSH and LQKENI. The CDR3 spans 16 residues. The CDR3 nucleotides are TGTGCCAGCTCACCACCAGCCAGCGGGGGGAGCGGTGTACAGTTCTTC. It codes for CASSPPASGGSGVQFF. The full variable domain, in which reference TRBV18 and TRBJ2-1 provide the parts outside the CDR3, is NAGVMQNPRHLVRRRGQEARLRCSPMKGHSHVYWYRQLPEEGLKFMVYLQKENIIDESGMPKERFSAEFPKEGPSILRIQQVVRGDSAAYFCASSPPASGGSGVQFFGPGTRLTVL.

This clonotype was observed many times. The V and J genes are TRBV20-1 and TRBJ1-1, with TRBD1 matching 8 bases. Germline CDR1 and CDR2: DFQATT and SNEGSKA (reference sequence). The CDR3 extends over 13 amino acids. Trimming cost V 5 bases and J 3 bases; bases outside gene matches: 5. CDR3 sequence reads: CSAPRQGHTEAFF. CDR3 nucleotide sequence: TGCAGTGCTCCAAGACAGGGGCACACTGAAGCTTTCTTT.

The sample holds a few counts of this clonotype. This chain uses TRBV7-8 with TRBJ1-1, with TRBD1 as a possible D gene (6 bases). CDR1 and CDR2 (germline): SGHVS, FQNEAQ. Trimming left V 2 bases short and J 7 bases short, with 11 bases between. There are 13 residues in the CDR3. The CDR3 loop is CASSLPGTFEAFF. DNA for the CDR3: TGTGCCAGCAGCTTACCGGGGACATTTGAAGCTTTCTTT.

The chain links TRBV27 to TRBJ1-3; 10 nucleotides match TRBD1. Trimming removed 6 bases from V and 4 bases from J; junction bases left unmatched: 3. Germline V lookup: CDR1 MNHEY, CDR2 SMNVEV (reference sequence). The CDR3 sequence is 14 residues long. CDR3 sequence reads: CASRGQGGGNTIYF. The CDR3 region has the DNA TGTGCCAGCAGAGGACAGGGGGGAGGAAACACCATATATTTT.

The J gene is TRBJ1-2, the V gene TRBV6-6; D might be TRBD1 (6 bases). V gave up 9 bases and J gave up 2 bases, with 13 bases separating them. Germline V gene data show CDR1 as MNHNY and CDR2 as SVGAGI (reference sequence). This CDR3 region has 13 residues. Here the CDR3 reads CARGQGLNYGYTF. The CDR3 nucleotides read TGTGCCAGGGGACAAGGCCTAAACTATGGCTACACCTTC.

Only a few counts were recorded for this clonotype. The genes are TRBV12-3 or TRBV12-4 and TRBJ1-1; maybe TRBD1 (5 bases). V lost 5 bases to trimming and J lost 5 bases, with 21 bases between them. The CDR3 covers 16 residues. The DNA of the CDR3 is TGTGCCAGCAGTCCCCGGCTCCACAGGTCCGTAACTGAAGCTTTCTTT. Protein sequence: CASSPRLHRSVTEAFF.

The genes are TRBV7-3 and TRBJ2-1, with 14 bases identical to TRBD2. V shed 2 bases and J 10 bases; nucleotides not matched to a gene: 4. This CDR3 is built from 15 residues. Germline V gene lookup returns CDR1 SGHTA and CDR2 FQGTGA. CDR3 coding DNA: TGTGCCAGCAGCTTAGGGACTAGCGGGAGAACCGAGCAGTTCTTC. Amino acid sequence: CASSLGTSGRTEQFF.

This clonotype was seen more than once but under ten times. The CDR3 coding sequence is TGTGCCAGCTCACCACTTGTATTAACACCCGCAACTAATGAAAAACTGTTTTTT. Amino acid sequence: CASSPLVLTPATNEKLFF. V is TRBV18 and J is TRBJ1-4; D ambiguous. V lost 1 base to trimming and J lost 0 bases, with 15 bases between them. There are 18 residues in the CDR3. Germline assignment: CDR1 KGHSH and CDR2 LQKENI.

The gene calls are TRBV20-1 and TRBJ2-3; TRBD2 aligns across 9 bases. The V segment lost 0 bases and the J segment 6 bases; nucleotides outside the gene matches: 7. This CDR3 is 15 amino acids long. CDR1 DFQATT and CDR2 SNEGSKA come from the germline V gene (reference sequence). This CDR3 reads CSARDQRGVADTQYF. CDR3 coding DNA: TGCAGTGCTAGAGATCAGCGGGGGGTCGCTGATACGCAGTATTTT.

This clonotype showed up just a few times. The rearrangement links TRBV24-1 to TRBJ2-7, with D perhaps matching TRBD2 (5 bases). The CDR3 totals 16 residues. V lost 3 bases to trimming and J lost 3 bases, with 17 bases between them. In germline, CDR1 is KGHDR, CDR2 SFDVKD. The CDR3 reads CATSDDRPGGFYEQYF. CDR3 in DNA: TGTGCCACCAGTGATGATCGCCCCGGAGGTTTCTACGAGCAGTACTTC.

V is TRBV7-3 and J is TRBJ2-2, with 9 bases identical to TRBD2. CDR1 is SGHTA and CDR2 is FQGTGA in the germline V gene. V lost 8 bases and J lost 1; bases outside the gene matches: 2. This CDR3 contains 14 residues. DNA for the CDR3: TGTGCCAGCGGGACTAGCTGGAACACCGGGGAGCTGTTTTTT. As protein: CASGTSWNTGELFF.

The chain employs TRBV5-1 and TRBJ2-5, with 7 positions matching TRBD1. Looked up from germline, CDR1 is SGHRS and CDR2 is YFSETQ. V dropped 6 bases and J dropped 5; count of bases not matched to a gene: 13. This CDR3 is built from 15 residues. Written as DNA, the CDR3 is TGCGCCAGCAAACTAAATACAGGGGTTCGGGAGACCCAGTACTTC. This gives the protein CASKLNTGVRETQYF.

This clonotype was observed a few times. CDR3: CATLKVGEQFF. CDR3 in DNA: TGTGCCACCCTGAAGGTGGGTGAGCAGTTCTTC. The chain uses TRBV6-6 and TRBJ2-1, with unresolved D. Germline loops: CDR1 MNHNY, CDR2 SVGAGI (reference sequence). Trimming took off 10 bases at V and 9 bases at J, with 13 bases between the two ends. This CDR3 has 11 amino acids.

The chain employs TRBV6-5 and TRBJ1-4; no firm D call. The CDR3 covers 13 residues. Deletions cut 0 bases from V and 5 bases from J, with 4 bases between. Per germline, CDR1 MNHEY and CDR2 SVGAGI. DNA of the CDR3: TGTGCCAGCAGTTACTCGGCGAATGAAAAACTGTTTTTT. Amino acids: CASSYSANEKLFF.

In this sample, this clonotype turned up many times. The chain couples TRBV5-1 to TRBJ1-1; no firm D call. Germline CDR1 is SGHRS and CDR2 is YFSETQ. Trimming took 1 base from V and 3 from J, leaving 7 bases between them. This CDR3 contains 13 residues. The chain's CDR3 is CASSLREYTEAFF. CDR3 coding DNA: TGCGCCAGCAGCTTGCGCGAATACACTGAAGCTTTCTTT.

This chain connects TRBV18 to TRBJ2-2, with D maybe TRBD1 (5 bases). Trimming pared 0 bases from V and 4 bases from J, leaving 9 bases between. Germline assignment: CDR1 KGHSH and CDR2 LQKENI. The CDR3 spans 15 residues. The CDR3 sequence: CASSPPARATGELFF. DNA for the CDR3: TGTGCCAGCTCACCACCGGCCAGGGCCACCGGGGAGCTGTTTTTT.

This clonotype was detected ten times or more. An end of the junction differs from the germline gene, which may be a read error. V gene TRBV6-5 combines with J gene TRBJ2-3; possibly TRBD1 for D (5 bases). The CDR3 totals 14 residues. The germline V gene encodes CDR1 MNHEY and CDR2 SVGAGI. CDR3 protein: CASSYGRVADTQYF. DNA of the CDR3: TGTGCTAGCAGTTACGGCAGGGTGGCAGATACGCAGTATTTT.

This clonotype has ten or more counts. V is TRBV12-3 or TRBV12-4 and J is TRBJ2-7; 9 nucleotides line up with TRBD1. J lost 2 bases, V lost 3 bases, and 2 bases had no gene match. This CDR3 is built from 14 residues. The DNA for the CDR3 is TGTGCCAGCAGTTTTGGGACAGGGCCCTACGAGCAGTACTTC. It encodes CASSFGTGPYEQYF.

The CDR3 DNA reads as TGCGCCAGCAGCCAAGAGCCGGGGGGCTCCGGGGAGCTGTTTTTT. Translating gives CASSQEPGGSGELFF. This chain links TRBV4-1 with TRBJ2-2; possible D gene TRBD2, 7 bases. Germline V gene data show CDR1 as MGHRA and CDR2 as YSYEKL. Trimming removed 0 bases from V and 6 bases from J, with 11 bases in between. The CDR3 spans 15 residues.

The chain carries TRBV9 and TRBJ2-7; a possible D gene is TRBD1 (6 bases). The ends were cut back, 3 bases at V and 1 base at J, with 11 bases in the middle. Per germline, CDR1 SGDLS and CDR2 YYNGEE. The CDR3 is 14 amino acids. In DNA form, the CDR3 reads TGTGCCAGCAGCGGGGACATCGAATCCTACGAGCAGTACTTC. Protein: CASSGDIESYEQYF.

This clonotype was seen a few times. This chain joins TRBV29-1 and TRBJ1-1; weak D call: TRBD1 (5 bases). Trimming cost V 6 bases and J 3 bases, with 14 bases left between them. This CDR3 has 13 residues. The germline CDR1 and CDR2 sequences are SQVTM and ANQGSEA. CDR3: CSVPGIGDTEAFF. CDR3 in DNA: TGCAGCGTCCCCGGGATAGGGGACACTGAAGCTTTCTTT. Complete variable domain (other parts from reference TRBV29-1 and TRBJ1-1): SAVISQKPSRDICQRGTSLTIQCQVDSQVTMMFWYRQQPGQSLTLIATANQGSEATYESGFVIDKFPISRPNLTFSTLTVSNMSPEDSSIYLCSVPGIGDTEAFFGQGTRLTVV.